This T cell receptor (beta chain) appears in the sequencing data of a study of regulatory T cells in long-lasting Graves disease. Findings and caveats of the study: Persistent patients shared 2,741 public clonotypes among themselves. Newly diagnosed patients shared fewer, at around 970. Persistent Graves' patients possessed reduced TCR diversity relative to recently diagnosed ones.

Time point indicated: persistent/refractory GD, antithyroid drugs over 5 years with positive TRAb. RNA extracted from PBMCs served as the sequencing template. A roughly 10-milliliter sample of peripheral blood was drawn into EDTA tubes. Germline loops: CDR1 MDHEN, CDR2 SYDVKM. This CDR3 comprises 12 residues. V was pared by 11 bases and J by 6 bases, with 16 bases between. Construction of TCR beta libraries relied on iRepertoire HTBI primers and on Arm-PCR targeting CDR3 regions. MiXCR, applied by TCRdb to the multiplex PCR reads, yields one record per CDR3 protein. The data contain a few hundred thousand distinct CDR3 sequences, around a fifth of them singletons. About this clonotype itself: What it recognizes is unknown. A single base separates this from a much larger clone, so it may be a read error.

Here the sequenced sample was peripheral blood mononuclear cells (PBMCs), taken when the disease was refractory, from a patient treated with antithyroid drugs. V usage is TRBV28 and J usage is TRBJ1-2; TRBD1 might be the D (6 bases). This TCR was sampled from a female donor with Graves disease. The CDR3 protein is CAGNSRGNGYTF. The CDR3 region has the DNA TGTGCCGGCAATTCCAGGGGTAATGGCTACACCTTC.